The clone carrying this T cell receptor (beta chain) was detected ten times or more. Its antigen remains unknown. Among the patients, aged 18 to 65, hyperthyroidism was newly diagnosed and had lasted under 2 months. Each diagnosis drew on symptoms, thyroxine, TRAb, thyroid ultrasound and orbital computed tomography findings. There are 13 residues in the CDR3. Germline CDR1 reads LNHDA; CDR2 reads SQIVND (reference sequence). V was clipped by 6 bases and J by 1 base; unmatched bases: 0. This sample stems from a study of T cells in Graves' hyperthyroidism and ophthalmopathy. Overall study results and limits: Ophthalmopathy got predicted by the model a median 6.5 months before its onset. Most thyroid clonotypes expanded above 0.001 appeared in blood too.

Amplification targeted TCR beta CDR3 regions from RNA transcripts. TCR CDR3 regions were first amplified by RT-PCR with HTBI primers. TCRdb redid the calling of the multiplex PCR reads with MiXCR, one entry per CDR3 protein. The top ten clones hold around 7.7% of a sample with about 720,000 distinct CDR3 sequences, about a sixth of them seen once. This TCR derives from a man younger than 35 with Graves' hyperthyroidism. This sequence joins TRBV19 and TRBJ2-1; 7 positions match TRBD2. Material for sequencing was blood. CDR3 sequence: CASSGRSYNEQFF. CDR3 in DNA: TGTGCCAGTAGCGGGAGGTCCTACAATGAGCAGTTCTTC.